This is a list of T cell receptor beta chains from one sample in a study of beta chain features in type 1 diabetes. The method was immunoSEQ multiplex PCR; TCRdb's version includes in-frame clones alone and lacks a portion of them. This sample has about 320,000 clones, with 11% to 15% found just once. Material: central memory CD4+ T cells from blood. These receptor sequences come from a man aged 25-45 years in good health. Each CDR3 is given with its conserved first and last residue. The D gene is left open where the match is weak. Clone size, where shown, is once, few, many, or a class for clones that have expanded.

j_gene	v_gene	abundance	d_gene	CDR3aa	CDR3nt
TRBJ2-3	TRBV5-6	few	NA	CASSLQRAAYTDTQYF	TGTGCCAGCAGCTTACAGAGGGCGGCCTACACAGATACGCAGTATTTT
TRBJ2-5	TRBV5-4	few	NA	CASSDSGETQYF	TGTGCCAGCAGTGACTCCGGGGAGACCCAGTACTTC
TRBJ2-2	TRBV11-3	many	NA	CATTLRAGELFF	NA
TRBJ2-7	TRBV11-2	few	TRBD2	CASSLGQLAGSYEQYF	TGTGCCAGCAGCTTAGGTCAGCTAGCGGGATCCTACGAGCAGTACTTC
TRBJ1-2	TRBV6-1	once	NA	CASSERYGNYGYTF	TGTGCTAGCAGTGAAAGGTACGGGAACTATGGCTACACCTTC
TRBJ2-2	TRBV7-9	few	TRBD1	CASSWTGGTTGELFF	TGTGCCAGCAGCTGGACAGGGGGGACCACCGGGGAGCTGTTTTTT
TRBJ2-7	TRBV7-9	NA	NA	CASSLGLGAYEQYF	TGTGCCAGCAGCTTAGGTTTAGGGGCCTACGAGCAGTACTTC
TRBJ2-3	TRBV30	few	NA	CAWSRVSAMESGTDTQYF	TGTGCCTGGAGTCGCGTCTCTGCTATGGAGTCGGGCACAGATACGCAGTATTTT
TRBJ2-7	TRBV11-2	NA	TRBD1	CASSLFHFGADRAHEQYF	TGTGCCAGCAGCTTATTTCATTTCGGCGCTGACAGGGCCCACGAGCAGTACTTC
TRBJ1-5	TRBV19	NA	TRBD1	CASSAGQGNQPQHF	TGTGCCAGTAGTGCGGGACAGGGCAATCAGCCCCAGCATTTT
TRBJ1-6	TRBV5-6	NA	NA	CASSFGGAAYNSPLHF	TGTGCCAGCAGCTTCGGGGGGGCCGCCTATAATTCACCCCTCCACTTT
TRBJ2-7	TRBV6-6	NA	TRBD1	CASSSPGTGTYEQYF	TGTGCCAGCAGTTCACCCGGGACAGGTACCTACGAGCAGTACTTC
TRBJ2-7	TRBV7-9	NA	TRBD1	CASETGTGTYEQYF	TGTGCCAGCGAAACCGGGACAGGGACCTACGAGCAGTACTTC
TRBJ1-2	TRBV6-1	NA	NA	CASSVGHFDYGYTF	TGTGCCAGCAGTGTGGGACACTTTGACTATGGCTACACCTTC
TRBJ2-3	TRBV15	few	NA	CATSRETGAGADTQYF	TGTGCCACCAGCAGGGAGACGGGGGCAGGGGCAGATACGCAGTATTTT
TRBJ1-3	TRBV30	few	TRBD1	CAWRIPGGSGNTIYF	TGTGCCTGGAGGATCCCAGGGGGCTCTGGAAACACCATATATTTT
TRBJ2-7	TRBV7-6	NA	NA	CASSWRESGEQYF	TGTGCCAGCAGCTGGAGGGAGTCCGGCGAGCAGTACTTC
TRBJ2-2	TRBV9	NA	NA	CASSVGAAGPGELFF	TGTGCCAGCAGCGTAGGGGCAGCCGGCCCCGGGGAGCTGTTTTTT
TRBJ1-4	TRBV4-2	many	NA	CASSSEWSEKLFF	TGTGCCAGCAGTTCTGAGTGGAGTGAAAAACTGTTTTTT
TRBJ1-2	TRBV6-1	few	NA	CARDFQPIYGYTF	TGTGCCAGGGACTTCCAGCCCATCTATGGCTACACCTTC
TRBJ2-5	TRBV28	NA	NA	CASSPGGRETQYF	TGTGCCAGCAGCCCAGGGGGGCGGGAGACCCAGTACTTC
TRBJ2-3	TRBV27	few	TRBD1	CASSNLRDRASDTQYF	TGTGCCAGCAGTAACCTCCGGGACAGGGCATCAGATACGCAGTATTTT
TRBJ2-3	TRBV9	NA	TRBD2	CASSVPGGASDTQYF	TGTGCCAGCAGCGTACCCGGGGGGGCCTCAGATACGCAGTATTTT
TRBJ2-5	TRBV25-1	few	TRBD1	CASIGQGALIVGETQYF	TGTGCCAGCATAGGGCAGGGGGCTCTAATCGTCGGAGAGACCCAGTACTTC
TRBJ2-7	TRBV7-9	few	TRBD1	CASSLTNRGREQYF	TGTGCCAGCAGCCTGACAAACAGGGGACGCGAGCAGTACTTC
TRBJ2-2	TRBV27	NA	NA	CASTPRGLAKLFF	TGTGCCAGCACCCCTAGGGGGTTGGCTAAGCTGTTTTTT
TRBJ2-1	TRBV9	few	NA	CASSVAYTGRNEQFF	TGTGCCAGCAGCGTCGCATATACTGGTAGAAATGAGCAGTTCTTC
TRBJ1-4	TRBV30	few	TRBD1	CAWSTTGGYEKLFF	TGTGCCTGGAGTACGACAGGGGGGTATGAAAAACTGTTTTTT
TRBJ1-2	TRBV4-1	few	NA	CASSQGHKGTNYGYTF	TGCGCCAGCAGCCAAGGTCATAAGGGGACTAACTATGGCTACACCTTC
TRBJ2-1	TRBV11-3	few	NA	CASSAGGVLGKGEQFF	TGTGCCAGCAGCGCAGGCGGTGTACTTGGTAAAGGGGAGCAGTTCTTC
TRBJ2-3	TRBV30	few	TRBD2	CAWTSGTDTQYF	TGTGCCTGGACTAGCGGTACAGATACGCAGTATTTT
TRBJ1-1	TRBV10-2	few	NA	CASSGAMNTEAFF	TGCGCCAGCAGTGGGGCGATGAACACTGAAGCTTTCTTT
TRBJ2-1	TRBV5-4	few	NA	CASSLGDRTKQFF	TGTGCCAGCAGCTTGGGAGACAGGACTAAGCAGTTCTTC
TRBJ2-5	TRBV7-2	NA	NA	CASSLFGVQETQYF	TGTGCCAGCAGCTTATTCGGGGTCCAAGAGACCCAGTACTTC
TRBJ1-1	TRBV11-3	NA	NA	CASSLGFTGEAFF	TGTGCCAGCAGCTTAGGGTTTACCGGTGAAGCTTTCTTT
TRBJ1-4	TRBV6-6	few	TRBD1	CASSSFQTGGEKLFF	TGTGCCAGCAGTTCCTTTCAGACAGGGGGTGAAAAACTGTTTTTT
TRBJ2-2	TRBV18	many	NA	CASSPQAGHTGELFF	TGTGCCAGCTCACCTCAGGCCGGACACACCGGGGAGCTGTTTTTT
TRBJ2-1	TRBV11-3	NA	TRBD2	CASSKLAGANNEQFF	TGTGCCAGCAGCAAGCTAGCGGGAGCTAACAATGAGCAGTTCTTC
TRBJ1-5	TRBV2	NA	TRBD1	CASSADRDQPQHF	TGTGCCAGCAGTGCGGACAGGGATCAGCCCCAGCATTTT
TRBJ2-1	TRBV6-5	NA	NA	CASSTSGNEQFF	TGCGCCAGCAGTACCAGCGGCAATGAGCAGTTCTTC
TRBJ2-1	TRBV19	many	TRBD2	CASRLRELAGDYNEQFF	TGTGCCAGTCGACTGAGGGAGCTAGCGGGAGATTACAATGAGCAGTTCTTC
TRBJ2-5	TRBV7-9	NA	NA	CASSSLETQYF	TGTGCCAGCAGCTCATTGGAGACCCAGTACTTC